A single count supports the clone carrying this TCR beta chain. The record originates from a study of tumor-infiltrating lymphocytes in oesophageal squamous cell carcinoma. TCRdb reprocessed the PCR reads via MiXCR and lists one record per CDR3 protein. The sample consists of approximately 19,000 distinct CDR3 sequences, approximately 39% of them appearing once. The length of the CDR3 is 15 residues. Sequencing input: normal esophageal tissue next to the tumor. This clonotype originated in a male donor with esophageal squamous cell carcinoma. The chain joins TRBV12-3 or TRBV12-4 to TRBJ2-4, with TRBD1 identical over 8 bases. The J call may be wrong; the DNA end is better matched by TRBJ2-7. The CDR3 loop is CASSLYTDRDYEQYF. Written as DNA, the CDR3 is TGTGCCAGCAGTTTATATACGGACAGGGACTACGAGCAGTACTTC.